A selection of T cell receptor beta chains follows, all from one sample in a study of early T cells in non-severe SARS-CoV-2 infection. TCRdb ran MiXCR on the 5' RACE reads and lists one entry per CDR3 protein. Of about 34,000 distinct CDR3 sequences detected, 5% to 7% appear once; the ten largest clones hold around 8%. Sequences were obtained from whole blood. The receptors were sampled from an adult who was a healthcare worker with PCR-confirmed SARS-CoV-2 infection or an uninfected control (not recorded which). Both conserved end residues are part of each CDR3. D genes are given only for firm matches. A row's size may be missing; if present it is once, few, many or a size class.

v_gene	j_gene	abundance	d_gene	CDR3aa	CDR3nt
TRBV30	TRBJ1-2	many	.	CAWISGRFDYGYTF	TGTGCCTGGATCTCGGGGCGCTTTGACTATGGCTACACCTTC
TRBV20-1	TRBJ2-7	many	.	CSARGLMHSYEQYF	TGCAGTGCTAGGGGACTGATGCACTCCTACGAGCAGTACTTC
TRBV20-1	TRBJ1-5	many	.	CSARITGQGNQPQHF	TGCAGTGCTAGGATTACTGGGCAGGGGAATCAGCCCCAGCATTTT
TRBV30	TRBJ2-7	many	TRBD1	CAWSRRGMGDF	TGTGCCTGGAGTCGCAGGGGGATGGGGGACTTC
TRBV2	TRBJ2-3	.	TRBD2	CASRMGLAGAPSTDTQYF	TGTGCCAGCAGGATGGGACTAGCGGGGGCCCCTAGCACAGATACGCAGTATTTT
TRBV5-1	TRBJ1-5	many	.	CASSLEGNSNQPQHF	TGCGCCAGCAGCTTGGAAGGAAATAGCAATCAGCCCCAGCATTTT
TRBV12-3/TRBV12-4	TRBJ1-1	few	.	CASSLGDEAFF	TGTGCCAGCAGTTTAGGGGATGAAGCTTTCTTT
TRBV12-3/TRBV12-4	TRBJ2-4	many	.	CASRDQNGKNIQYF	TGTGCCAGCAGGGACCAAAACGGGAAAAACATTCAGTACTTC
TRBV4-3	TRBJ2-1	.	.	CASSQGSQYGVNEQFF	TGCGCCAGCAGCCAAGGTTCTCAGTACGGGGTCAATGAGCAGTTCTTC
TRBV3-1	TRBJ1-6	.	TRBD1	CASSQDRMRQGQNSPLHF	TGTGCCAGCAGCCAAGATAGGATGAGACAGGGGCAGAATTCACCCCTCCACTTT
TRBV30	TRBJ2-7	many	TRBD1	CAWSPGGGYEQYF	TGTGCCTGGAGTCCAGGGGGCGGTTACGAGCAGTACTTC
TRBV20-1	TRBJ2-7	.	TRBD1	CSADQGAYEQYF	TGCAGTGCAGACCAGGGGGCCTACGAGCAGTACTTC
TRBV12-3/TRBV12-4	TRBJ2-1	few	.	CASSSTGILNEQFF	TGTGCCAGCAGTTCTACAGGGATCCTCAATGAGCAGTTCTTC
TRBV5-6	TRBJ1-1	many	.	CATQLGPSYRNTEAFF	TGTGCCACCCAGCTTGGACCGTCCTATAGGAACACTGAAGCTTTCTTT
TRBV7-8	TRBJ2-1	.	TRBD2	CASSPGTSGLYNEQFF	TGTGCCAGCAGCCCTGGGACTAGCGGGCTCTACAATGAGCAGTTCTTC
TRBV5-5	TRBJ1-5	many	.	CASSLDRANQPQHF	TGTGCCAGCAGCTTGGACAGGGCTAATCAGCCCCAGCATTTT
TRBV7-2	TRBJ2-3	many	.	CASSDVTDTQYF	TGTGCCAGCAGCGACGTCACAGATACGCAGTATTTT
TRBV7-2	TRBJ2-7	many	TRBD1	CASSLGTGTAPYEQYF	TGTGCCAGCAGCTTAGGGACCGGGACAGCCCCCTACGAGCAGTACTTC
TRBV12-3/TRBV12-4	TRBJ2-3	.	.	CASSFGRPNPQIRSIF	.
TRBV5-1	TRBJ2-7	many	TRBD2	CASSLSGGAYEQYF	TGCGCCAGCAGCTTGAGCGGGGGGGCCTACGAGCAGTACTTC
TRBV27	TRBJ2-7	.	.	CASSLRGGTYEQYF	TGTGCCAGCAGTTTAAGGGGTGGGACCTACGAGCAGTACTTC
TRBV5-4	TRBJ2-7	.	.	CASSLIAGSDEQYF	TGTGCCAGCAGCTTGATTGCAGGGAGCGACGAGCAGTACTTC
TRBV12-3/TRBV12-4	TRBJ2-7	many	.	CASSLTGPTYEQYF	TGTGCCAGCAGTTTAACAGGGCCGACCTACGAGCAGTACTTC
TRBV12-3/TRBV12-4	TRBJ1-2	many	.	CASSSGHGYTF	TGTGCCAGCAGCTCGGGCCATGGCTACACCTTC